The 27 T cell receptor beta chains reported below all come from one sample, sequenced in a study of CXCR3-negative and CXCR3-positive naive CD8 T cells. Via 5' RACE with UMI labels, TRB cDNA libraries were prepared. TCRdb reprocessed the 5' RACE reads and keeps a single row for each CDR3 protein, giving no DNA. The sample holds approximately 58,000 distinct CDR3 sequences. The sequencing input was naive CXCR3- CD8+ T cells from blood. Subset given: CD45RO-CCR7+CD27+CD95- naive CD8+ T cells lacking CXCR3 (TNR3-). All receptors derive from a human donor in good health. Some clones in this sample may be carry-over from other donors' samples.

V gene TRBV20-1 combines with J gene TRBJ2-7; TCRdb returns TRBD1, unconfirmable since there is no DNA. Per germline, CDR1 DFQATT and CDR2 SNEGSKA (reference sequence). There are 17 residues in the CDR3. This CDR3 reads CSARDIVRSTGAYEQYF.

The chain has TRBV29-1 and TRBJ2-3; TCRdb selects TRBD2, and the lack of DNA leaves this call unchecked. CDR1 is SQVTM and CDR2 is ANQGSEA in the germline V gene. The CDR3 is made up of 15 amino acids. CDR3 loop: CSVGGGRPTTDTQYF.

The V and J genes are TRBV29-1 and TRBJ2-2; TCRdb's D call of TRBD1 is untestable without DNA. CDR1 SQVTM and CDR2 ANQGSEA come from the germline V gene. This CDR3 comprises 12 residues. The CDR3 here is CSVYQGSGELFF.

The chain has TRBV9 and TRBJ2-1; TCRdb's assignment of TRBD1 cannot be checked, as there is no DNA. Germline CDR1 reads SGDLS; CDR2 reads YYNGEE. The CDR3 contains 16 residues. The CDR3 loop reads CASSPSLQGVGNEQFF.

This chain connects TRBV12-3 or TRBV12-4 to TRBJ2-3; TCRdb selects TRBD1, and the lack of DNA leaves this call unchecked. The CDR3 runs 14 residues. CDR3 loop: CASTWGRGEGTQYF.

The chain recombines TRBV27 with TRBJ1-1. The CDR3 is 13 amino acids. Germline assignment: CDR1 MNHEY and CDR2 SMNVEV (reference sequence). CDR3 amino acids: CASRQSEYTEAFF.

This CDR3 is CASSQDYGVDTQYF. The chain uses TRBV3-1 and TRBJ2-3. The CDR3 sequence is 14 residues long. Germline values: CDR1 LGHDT, CDR2 YNNKEL (reference sequence).

The chain joins TRBV4-2 to TRBJ1-5; without DNA, the TCRdb call of TRBD1 cannot be checked. CDR3 length: 14 residues. CDR1 is LGHNA, CDR2 YNFKEQ, per germline. This chain's CDR3 is CASSKTGGSQPQHF.

This chain uses TRBV18 with TRBJ1-1; TCRdb selects TRBD1, and the lack of DNA leaves this call unchecked. Germline V gives CDR1 KGHSH, CDR2 LQKENI. CDR3 length: 14 amino acids. The CDR3 region is CASSPGALGTEAFF.

The chain employs TRBV6-6 and TRBJ2-7; with no DNA, the TCRdb D assignment of TRBD1 cannot be verified. This CDR3 comprises 14 residues. Germline V gene sequence: CDR1 MNHNY, CDR2 SVGAGI (reference sequence). Here the CDR3 reads CASSYLGASYEQYF.

This rearrangement joins TRBV29-1 to TRBJ2-1. CDR1 is SQVTM and CDR2 is ANQGSEA in the germline V gene. This CDR3 contains 13 residues. The CDR3 region is CSVPRISYNEQFF.

The CDR3 loop is CASSEEPGYEQYF. The rearrangement links TRBV2 to TRBJ2-7; absent DNA, TCRdb's TRBD1 call cannot be checked. The CDR3 runs to 13 residues. CDR1 and CDR2 (germline): SNHLY, FYNNEI.

J is TRBJ2-7 and V is TRBV11-2; TCRdb's D call, TRBD1, is unchecked because there is no DNA. The CDR3 sequence is 13 residues long. Germline lookup yields CDR1 SGHAT and CDR2 FQNNGV. CDR3 loop: CASSSQGVHEQYF.

V usage is TRBV28 and J usage is TRBJ2-7; the D call of TRBD1 rests on TCRdb alone, since no DNA is present to check it. Germline CDR1 is MDHEN and CDR2 is SYDVKM. The CDR3 is 16 amino acids. This chain's CDR3 is CASSLNRGRAPYEQYF.

CDR3 in amino acids: CASSHPGQGYEQYF. This sequence joins TRBV4-1 and TRBJ2-7; TCRdb's D gene call, TRBD1, goes unchecked for lack of DNA. The CDR3 totals 14 residues. Germline CDR1 and CDR2: MGHRA and YSYEKL.

The CDR3 sequence: CAGSHGVGTDTQYF. The V and J genes are TRBV28 and TRBJ2-3. The CDR3 extends over 14 amino acids. Germline CDR1 reads MDHEN; CDR2 reads SYDVKM.

The chain uses TRBV5-1 and TRBJ2-1; the D call of TRBD1 rests on TCRdb alone, since no DNA is present to check it. There are 15 residues in the CDR3. CDR1 is SGHRS and CDR2 is YFSETQ in the germline V gene. CDR3 protein: CASSLGQGAYNEQFF.

The chain carries TRBV29-1 and TRBJ2-1; TCRdb outputs TRBD1, but without DNA this stays unchecked. Germline V CDR1 and CDR2: SQVTM, ANQGSEA. This CDR3 has 15 amino acids. CDR3 loop: CSVELRDRVYNEQFF.

The chain carries TRBV27 and TRBJ2-7; TCRdb's D call of TRBD2 is untestable without DNA. The CDR3 runs to 16 residues. CDR1 and CDR2 from the germline V gene are MNHEY and SMNVEV (reference sequence). The CDR3 loop reads CASSPRTSGRAYEQYF.

This chain uses TRBV7-9 with TRBJ1-1. CDR3 length: 14 residues. Germline values: CDR1 SEHNR, CDR2 FQNEAQ (reference sequence). The CDR3 here is CASRGILAPAEAFF.

The V and J genes are TRBV9 and TRBJ2-7; no DNA is available, so the TRBD1 call from TCRdb remains unchecked. The germline CDR1 and CDR2 sequences are SGDLS and YYNGEE. The CDR3 consists of 13 residues. This chain's CDR3 is CASSVVGAGEQYF.

The V call is TRBV28, the J call TRBJ2-5. Germline-derived CDR1 and CDR2 are MDHEN and SYDVKM. This CDR3 has 12 amino acids. CDR3 sequence: CASMEYQETQYF. Full variable domain (remainder filled in from reference TRBV28 and TRBJ2-5): DVKVTQSSRYLVKRTGEKVFLECVQDMDHENMFWYRQDPGLGLRLIYFSYDVKMKEKGDIPEGYSVSREKKERFSLILESASTNQTSMYLCASMEYQETQYFGPGTRLLVL.

The chain recombines TRBV10-3 with TRBJ2-5; TCRdb lists TRBD2, though no DNA is available to test this call. The CDR3 covers 14 residues. The germline gives CDR1 ENHRY, CDR2 SYGVKD. This CDR3 reads CAISEGLPQETQYF.

The gene calls are TRBV27 and TRBJ1-6; TCRdb picks TRBD1, but there is no DNA to check that call. The CDR3 is 13 amino acids. CDR1 and CDR2 from the germline V gene are MNHEY and SMNVEV (reference sequence). The CDR3 protein is CASRVGGDSPLHF.

The genes are TRBV28 and TRBJ2-7; TCRdb calls TRBD1, which cannot be checked without DNA. Germline V gene data show CDR1 as MDHEN and CDR2 as SYDVKM. The CDR3 consists of 12 residues. CDR3 sequence: CASSWTVDEQYF.

V usage is TRBV9 and J usage is TRBJ2-7. Germline-derived CDR1 and CDR2 are SGDLS and YYNGEE. CDR3 length equals 15 residues. CDR3 sequence: CASSVGGGGSYEQYF.

J is TRBJ2-3 and V is TRBV4-2; TCRdb indicates TRBD1, and absent DNA this call remains unverified. The CDR3 is made up of 16 amino acids. Germline V gene data show CDR1 as LGHNA and CDR2 as YNFKEQ. The CDR3 here is CASCLPGAFGTDTQYF.